This TCR beta chain was identified in a study of shared clonotypes between healthy human individuals. Produced via immunoSEQ multiplex PCR; TCRdb's table is partial and in-frame only. The sample gives some 2.1 million clones, roughly 95% of which show up once; about 1.7% is in the top ten. Terminally differentiated effector memory CD45RA+ cells were excluded from the naive CD8 cells, which were CD45RO-negative and positively selected for CCR7. Germline trimming cut 4 bases from V and 6 bases from J; bases unmatched to any gene: 6. This CDR3 has 13 residues. Germline V gene data show CDR1 as MNHEY and CDR2 as SMNVEV (reference sequence).

Specimen: naive CD8+ T cells from PBMCs. The sequence was collected from a man aged 18 to 30 in good health. Some clones in this sample may be carry-over from other donors' samples. The rearrangement joins TRBV27 to TRBJ2-7; 7 nucleotides align to TRBD2. The CDR3 DNA is TGTGCCAGCAGTTGGCGGCGCGGGGGCGAGCAGTACTTC. This sequence encodes CASSWRRGGEQYF.